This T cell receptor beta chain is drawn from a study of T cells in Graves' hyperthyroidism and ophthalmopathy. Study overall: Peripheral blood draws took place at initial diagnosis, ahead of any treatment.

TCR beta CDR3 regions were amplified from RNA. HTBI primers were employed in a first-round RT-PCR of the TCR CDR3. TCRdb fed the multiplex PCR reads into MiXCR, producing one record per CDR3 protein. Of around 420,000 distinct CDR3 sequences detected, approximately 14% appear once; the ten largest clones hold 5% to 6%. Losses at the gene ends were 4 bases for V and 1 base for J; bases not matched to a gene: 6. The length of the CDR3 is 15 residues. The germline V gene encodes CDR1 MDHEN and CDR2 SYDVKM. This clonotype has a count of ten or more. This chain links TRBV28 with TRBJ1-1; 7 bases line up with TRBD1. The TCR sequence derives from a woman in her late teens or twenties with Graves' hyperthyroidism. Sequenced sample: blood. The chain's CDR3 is CASSSGQNENTEAFF. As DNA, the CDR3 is TGTGCCAGCAGTTCGGGACAGAATGAGAACACTGAAGCTTTCTTT.